This T cell receptor (beta chain) was recovered during a study of blood T cells in healthy people across ages. Findings of the study overall: Per million T cells, TCR beta diversity dropped roughly linearly as age increased.

A second PCR of about 6 to 12 cycles used a sample-barcoded 5' primer and a J-beta primer mix. Template switching added a 12-random-nucleotide identifier to every cDNA molecule. Every individual sample yielded 3 million or more paired-end reads (each containing CDR3). TCRdb re-derived calls from the 5' RACE reads in MiXCR, one entry per CDR3 protein. The table lists around 1,800,000 distinct CDR3 sequences, around 40% of them singletons, with under 30% in the top ten. This clonotype was observed a few times. Antigen specificity is unknown. The germline V and J ends were trimmed by 6 bases and 8 bases, with 23 bases remaining between them. Germline V gene lookup returns CDR1 MNHEY and CDR2 SVGEGT. This CDR3 region has 16 residues.

This TCR derives from a human donor in good health. The specimen was blood. The rearrangement joins TRBV6-2 or TRBV6-3 to TRBJ1-5; D uncertain. The CDR3 sequence is CASRAVDDFLTKPQHF. The DNA of the CDR3 is TGTGCCAGCAGGGCCGTAGATGATTTTCTCACAAAGCCCCAGCATTTT.